This TCR beta chain is from a study of blood T cell repertoires in COVID-19. Background on the study: T cells, B-cell-depleted T cells, or PBMCs provided the cDNA or gDNA that served as material.

Germline loops: CDR1 LGHNA, CDR2 YNFKEQ. V gave up 4 bases and J gave up 6 bases, with 10 bases separating them. CDR3 length: 13 amino acids. Profiling relied on immunoSEQ multiplex PCR, and the TCRdb table lists in-frame clones only, not all of them. The table records around 99,000 clones, 75% to 95% of them present only once. The chain employs TRBV4-2 and TRBJ2-1, with D perhaps matching TRBD2 (5 bases). The sample consisted of peripheral blood. The TCR comes from a woman aged 30 to 39 with acute or convalescent COVID-19. This chain's CDR3 is CASSRNGINEQFF. The DNA for the CDR3 is TGTGCCAGCAGCCGCAACGGGATCAATGAGCAGTTCTTC.